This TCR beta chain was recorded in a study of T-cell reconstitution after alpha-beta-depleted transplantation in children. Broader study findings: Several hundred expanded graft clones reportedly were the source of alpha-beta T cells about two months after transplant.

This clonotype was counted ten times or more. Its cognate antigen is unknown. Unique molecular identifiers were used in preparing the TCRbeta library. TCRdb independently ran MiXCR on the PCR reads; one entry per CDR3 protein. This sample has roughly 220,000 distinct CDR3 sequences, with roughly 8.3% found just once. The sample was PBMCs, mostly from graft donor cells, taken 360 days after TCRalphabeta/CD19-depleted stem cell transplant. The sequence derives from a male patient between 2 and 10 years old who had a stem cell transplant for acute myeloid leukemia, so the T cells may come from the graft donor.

The CDR3 DNA reads as TGTGCCAGCAGTCAGGGACAGGTCACCGGGGAGCTGTTTTTT. This codes for CASSQGQVTGELFF. V gene TRBV12-3 or TRBV12-4 combines with J gene TRBJ2-2; 8 positions agree with TRBD1. This CDR3 is 14 amino acids long. V shed 5 bases, J shed 4 bases, and the junction held 3 bases outside the gene matches.